The 3 T cell receptor beta chains given below trace back to one sample, sequenced in a study of T cells in Graves' hyperthyroidism and ophthalmopathy. RNA transcripts yielded amplified TCR beta CDR3 regions. TCR CDR3 underwent first-round RT-PCR with the HTBI primer set. From the multiplex PCR reads, TCRdb called clonotypes with MiXCR, one entry per CDR3 protein. The table lists around 200,000 distinct CDR3 sequences, about 16% of them singletons. The sample was blood. These receptors came from a man in his forties with Graves' hyperthyroidism.

This chain connects TRBV6-1 to TRBJ2-1, with D possibly matching TRBD1 (6 bases). Germline assignment: CDR1 MNHNS and CDR2 SASEGT. This CDR3 comprises 15 residues. The germline V and J ends were trimmed by 6 bases and 6 bases, with 18 bases remaining between them. The CDR3 sequence: CASRLHRDKPNEQFF. CDR3 in DNA: TGTGCCAGCAGACTTCACAGGGATAAGCCCAATGAGCAGTTCTTC.

This clonotype was detected many times. CDR3 sequence (DNA): TGTGCCATCAGTGTTAAGGGGTCGAACACTGAAGCTTTCTTT. Protein sequence: CAISVKGSNTEAFF. The chain employs TRBV10-3 and TRBJ1-1, with TRBD1 as a possible D gene (5 bases). CDR1 and CDR2 (germline): ENHRY, SYGVKD. Trimming stripped 4 bases from V and 1 base from J, with 10 bases between. This CDR3 has 14 residues.

This clonotype appeared many times. V is TRBV3-1 and J is TRBJ2-1, with 7 bases fitting TRBD1. In germline, CDR1 is LGHDT, CDR2 YNNKEL (reference sequence). The ends lost 4 bases at V and 6 bases at J; junction bases unmatched: 6. The CDR3 totals 14 residues. The CDR3 loop is CASSPSTGINEQFF. DNA for the CDR3: TGTGCCAGCAGCCCATCGACAGGGATCAATGAGCAGTTCTTC.